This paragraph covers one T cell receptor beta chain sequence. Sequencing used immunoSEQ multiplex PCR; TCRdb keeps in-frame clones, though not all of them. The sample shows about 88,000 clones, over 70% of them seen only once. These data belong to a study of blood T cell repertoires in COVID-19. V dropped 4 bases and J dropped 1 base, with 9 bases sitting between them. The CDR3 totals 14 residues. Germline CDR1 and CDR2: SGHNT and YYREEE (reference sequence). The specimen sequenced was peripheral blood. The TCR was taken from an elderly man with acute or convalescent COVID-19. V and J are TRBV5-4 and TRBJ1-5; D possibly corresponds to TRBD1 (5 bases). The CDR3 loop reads CASSLWGSNQPQHF. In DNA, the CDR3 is TGTGCCAGCAGCCTGTGGGGCAGCAATCAGCCCCAGCATTTT.